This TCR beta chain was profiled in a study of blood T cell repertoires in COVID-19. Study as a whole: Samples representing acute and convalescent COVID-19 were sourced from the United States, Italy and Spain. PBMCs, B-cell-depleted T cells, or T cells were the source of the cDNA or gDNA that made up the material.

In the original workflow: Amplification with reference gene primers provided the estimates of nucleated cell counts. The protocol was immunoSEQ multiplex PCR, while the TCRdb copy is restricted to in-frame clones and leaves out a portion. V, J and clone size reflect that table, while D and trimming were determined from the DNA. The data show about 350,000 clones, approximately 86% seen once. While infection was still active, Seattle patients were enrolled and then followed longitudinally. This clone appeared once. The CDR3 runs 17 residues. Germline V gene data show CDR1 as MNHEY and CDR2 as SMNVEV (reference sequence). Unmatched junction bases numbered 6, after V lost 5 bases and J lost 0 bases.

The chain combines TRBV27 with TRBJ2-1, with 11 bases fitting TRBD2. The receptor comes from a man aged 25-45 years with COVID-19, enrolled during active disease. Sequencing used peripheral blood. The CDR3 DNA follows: TGTGCCAGCAGTGGACCGGGACTAGCGGCCTCCTACAATGAGCAGTTCTTC. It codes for CASSGPGLAASYNEQFF.